This T cell receptor (beta chain) was sequenced in a study of blood T cell repertoires in COVID-19. Study as a whole: Samples came from the United States, Italy and Spain, spanning acute and convalescent COVID-19.

The CDR3 extends over 15 amino acids. Germline CDR1 SGHRS, CDR2 YFSETQ. V shed 4 bases and J shed 0 bases, with 10 bases lying between them. In the original processing: How many nucleated cells were present was estimated from reference gene primer amplification. The method was immunoSEQ multiplex PCR; TCRdb's version includes in-frame clones alone and lacks a portion of them. The DNA gave D and trimming, while V, J and clone size come from that table. The sample yields around 160,000 clones, 86% seen once. The source material was peripheral blood. This TCR came from a man between 18 and 29 years old with acute or convalescent COVID-19. This rearrangement joins TRBV5-1 to TRBJ1-4; D not certain. Written as DNA, the CDR3 is TGCGCCAGCAGCGCAGACTCTACAACTAATGAAAAACTGTTTTTT. Protein product: CASSADSTTNEKLFF.